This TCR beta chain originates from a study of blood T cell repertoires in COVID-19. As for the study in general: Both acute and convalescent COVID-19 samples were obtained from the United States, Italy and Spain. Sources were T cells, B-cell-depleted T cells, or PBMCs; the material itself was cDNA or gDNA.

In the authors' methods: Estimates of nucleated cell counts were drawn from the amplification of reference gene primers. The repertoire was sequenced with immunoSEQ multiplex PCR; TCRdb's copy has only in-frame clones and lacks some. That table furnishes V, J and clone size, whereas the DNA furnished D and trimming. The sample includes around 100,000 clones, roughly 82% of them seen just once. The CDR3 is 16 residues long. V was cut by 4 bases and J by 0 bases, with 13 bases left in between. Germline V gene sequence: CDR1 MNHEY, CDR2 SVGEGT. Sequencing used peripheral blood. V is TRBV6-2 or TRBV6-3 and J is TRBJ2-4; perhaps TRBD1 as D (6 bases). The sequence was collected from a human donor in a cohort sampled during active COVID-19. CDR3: CASSSSQGLAKNIQYF. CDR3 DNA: TGTGCCAGCAGTTCCAGTCAGGGGTTAGCCAAAAACATTCAGTACTTC.